Presented here are 31 T cell receptor beta chains from one specimen sequenced in a study of blood T cell repertoires in COVID-19. This table comes from immunoSEQ multiplex PCR, and its TCRdb copy is limited to in-frame clones, with some not included. Of 250,000 to 350,000 clones listed, under 90% were seen once; the top ten hold about 10%. What was sequenced was PBMCs or T cells enriched from blood (not recorded which). These receptors came from a young woman who had recovered from COVID-19.

The chain has TRBV10-3 and TRBJ1-1; D perhaps matches TRBD1 (6 bases). The V end was cut by 7 bases, the J end by 4 bases, with 10 bases between. The length of the CDR3 is 12 residues. The germline CDR1 and CDR2 sequences are ENHRY and SYGVKD. The CDR3 reads CAINQGRTEAFF. The CDR3 region has the DNA TGTGCCATCAACCAGGGGCGCACTGAAGCTTTCTTT.

The J gene is TRBJ1-4, the V gene TRBV5-5; D unresolved. This CDR3 spans 15 amino acids. V was shortened by 2 bases and J by 5 bases, with 13 bases between the two germline ends. Per germline, CDR1 SGHKS and CDR2 YYEKEE (reference sequence). Written as DNA, the CDR3 is TGTGCCAGCAGCTTATTAGGAGTCGGAAATGAAAAACTGTTTTTT. It codes for CASSLLGVGNEKLFF.

The chain uses TRBV10-3 and TRBJ1-2; 7 bases are shared with TRBD1. This CDR3 contains 13 residues. Germline V lookup: CDR1 ENHRY, CDR2 SYGVKD. The ends lost 7 bases at V and 2 bases at J; junction bases unmatched: 4. CDR3 sequence reads: CAITGQENYGYTF. The CDR3 region has the DNA TGTGCCATCACAGGACAGGAAAACTATGGCTACACCTTC.

This chain links TRBV7-9 with TRBJ2-7; 7 bases match TRBD1. The CDR3 runs 15 residues. CDR1 SEHNR and CDR2 FQNEAQ come from the germline V gene (reference sequence). With 1 base clipped from V and 2 bases from J, the junction kept 5 bases outside the gene matches. The CDR3 region is CASSLGSGTAYEQYF. The CDR3 DNA is TGTGCCAGCAGCTTAGGATCCGGGACAGCCTACGAGCAGTACTTC.

The rearrangement joins TRBV28 to TRBJ2-7; 10 bases match TRBD2. Germline trimming cut 2 bases from V and 3 bases from J; bases unmatched to any gene: 10. This CDR3 contains 17 residues. Germline loops: CDR1 MDHEN, CDR2 SYDVKM. This chain's CDR3 is CASSLALFEREGYEQYF. As DNA, the CDR3 is TGTGCCAGCAGTTTAGCCCTTTTCGAGCGGGAGGGCTACGAGCAGTACTTC.

In its sample, this clone was seen a few times. The J gene is TRBJ2-3, the V gene TRBV5-4; D might be TRBD2 (6 bases). The CDR3 loop spans 12 amino acids. V lost 5 bases to trimming and J lost 6 bases, with 10 bases between them. Germline-derived CDR1 and CDR2 are SGHNT and YYREEE (reference sequence). The CDR3 loop reads CASSRGRDTQYF. CDR3 sequence (DNA): TGTGCCAGCAGTAGAGGGAGGGATACGCAGTATTTT.

Notes on this clone: This may arise from a read error, as a much more abundant clone is one base away. V usage is TRBV27 and J usage is TRBJ1-2; 9 bases map to TRBD1. The J segment lost 3 bases and the V segment lost 6 bases, leaving 2 bases of the junction unmatched. CDR3 size: 13 residues. Germline V gives CDR1 MNHEY, CDR2 SMNVEV (reference sequence). Here the CDR3 reads CASSWDRDYGYTF. The CDR3 DNA reads as TGTGCCAGCAGCTGGGACAGGGACTATGGCTACACCTTC.

The chain combines TRBV27 with TRBJ1-1, with D tentatively TRBD1 (5 bases). CDR3 length: 20 amino acids. The germline V gene has CDR1 MNHEY and CDR2 SMNVEV (reference sequence). V shed 2 bases and J shed 1 base, with 26 bases lying between them. The CDR3 region is CASSLPLGGGYGGGNTEAFF. In DNA, the CDR3 is TGTGCCAGCAGTTTACCCCTCGGAGGTGGGTACGGGGGTGGGAACACTGAAGCTTTCTTT.

The chain is built from TRBV5-6 and TRBJ1-5; the D is unclear. Germline-derived CDR1 and CDR2 are SGHDT and YYEEEE. The CDR3 has 15 amino acids. The V and J ends lost 4 bases and 0 bases respectively, with 11 bases between them. This chain's CDR3 is CASSPGLNSNQPQHF. In DNA, the CDR3 is TGTGCCAGCAGCCCCGGACTGAATAGCAATCAGCCCCAGCATTTT.

The CDR3 protein is CASRTGDSSNQPQHF. CDR3 in DNA: TGTGCCAGTCGTACCGGAGACTCAAGCAATCAGCCCCAGCATTTT. The V call is TRBV19, the J call TRBJ1-5; D unclear. Trimming cost V 8 bases and J 1 base, with 15 bases left between them. Germline V gene data show CDR1 as LNHDA and CDR2 as SQIVND (reference sequence). The length of the CDR3 is 15 residues. Full variable domain (outside the CDR3, taken from reference TRBV19 and TRBJ1-5): DGGITQSPKYLFRKEGQNVTLSCEQNLNHDAMYWYRQDPGQGLRLIYYSQIVNDFQKGDIAEGYSVSREKKESFPLTVTSAQKNPTAFYLCASRTGDSSNQPQHFGDGTRLSIL.

J is TRBJ1-2 and V is TRBV9; D is possibly TRBD1 (6 bases). CDR1 and CDR2 (germline): SGDLS, YYNGEE. V was cut by 7 bases and J by 4 bases, with 14 bases left in between. The CDR3 contains 13 residues. In DNA form, the CDR3 reads TGTGCCAGCCATGGACAGCTCGTCTATGGCTACACCTTC. Translation gives CASHGQLVYGYTF.

J is TRBJ2-1 and V is TRBV3-1 (or the pseudogene TRBV3-2); D perhaps matches TRBD1 (7 bases). V lost 2 bases and J 3 bases, leaving 17 bases between the germline ends. Germline CDR1 LGHDT, CDR2 YNNKEL (reference sequence). The CDR3 spans 17 residues. DNA for the CDR3: TGTGCCAGCAGCCAACTAGGGGGGACAGCATACTACAATGAGCAGTTCTTC. Translated: CASSQLGGTAYYNEQFF.

The V and J genes are TRBV28 and TRBJ1-4; D unclear. Trimming stripped 10 bases from V and 6 bases from J, with 6 bases between. The CDR3 runs 10 residues. From germline, CDR1 is MDHEN and CDR2 SYDVKM. The CDR3 spells CATQYEKLFF. The CDR3 DNA follows: TGTGCCACCCAGTATGAAAAACTGTTTTTT.

This clone was seen once. This chain joins TRBV9 and TRBJ2-5, with D hard to call. V shed 2 bases and J shed 2 bases, with 13 bases lying between them. The CDR3 contains 15 residues. Germline V CDR1 and CDR2: SGDLS, YYNGEE. The DNA of the CDR3 is TGTGCCAGCAGCGTGTGGGCCGCTCGACAAGAGACCCAGTACTTC. The encoded protein is CASSVWAARQETQYF.

This clone occurred a few times. The chain uses TRBV30 and TRBJ1-2, with TRBD1 as a possible D gene (6 bases). Trimming removed 4 bases at V and 4 bases at J, with 13 bases between. Germline CDR1 GTSNPN, CDR2 SVGIG (reference sequence). The CDR3 is 13 amino acids. Written as DNA, the CDR3 is TGTGCCTGGAACCCTACAGGGTCCTATGGCTACACCTTC. Translated: CAWNPTGSYGYTF.

This clone was observed a single time. V gene TRBV25-1 combines with J gene TRBJ2-7; the D is unclear. This CDR3 region has 12 residues. V gave up 0 bases and J gave up 4 bases, with 4 bases separating them. CDR1 MGHDK and CDR2 SYGVNS come from the germline V gene. The CDR3 bases are TGTGCCAGCAGTGAATATAGATACGAGCAGTACTTC. Encoded protein: CASSEYRYEQYF.

V gene TRBV28 combines with J gene TRBJ2-3; 7 bases align to TRBD2. The CDR3 totals 15 residues. J lost 2 bases, V lost 5 bases, and 7 bases had no gene match. Germline CDR1 and CDR2: MDHEN and SYDVKM. For the CDR3, the DNA is TGTGCCAGCAGTCCCCCGGGGGGACTCACAGATACGCAGTATTTT. It yields the protein CASSPPGGLTDTQYF.

The chain combines TRBV6-5 with TRBJ2-1; 13 bases map to TRBD2. Unmatched junction bases numbered 6, after V lost 0 bases and J lost 10 bases. The CDR3 is 16 residues long. Per the germline V gene, CDR1 is MNHEY and CDR2 is SVGAGI. CDR3 in amino acids: CASSYSGTSGEGEQFF. In nucleotides, the CDR3 is TGTGCCAGCAGTTACTCGGGGACTAGCGGGGAGGGAGAGCAGTTCTTC.

V is TRBV2 and J is TRBJ1-3, with no clear D. Germline V gene data show CDR1 as SNHLY and CDR2 as FYNNEI. CDR3 length: 13 amino acids. Deletions cut 5 bases from V and 0 bases from J, with 5 bases between. This CDR3 is CASSTFSGNTIYF. For the CDR3, the DNA is TGTGCCAGCAGTACATTCTCTGGAAACACCATATATTTT.

The CDR3 DNA reads TGTGCCAGCAGCCCTTGGACTAGCTCCTACAATGAGCAGTTCTTC. Encoded protein: CASSPWTSSYNEQFF. V is TRBV7-3 and J is TRBJ2-1; 7 nucleotides align to TRBD2. This CDR3 region has 15 residues. Germline V gene data show CDR1 as SGHTA and CDR2 as FQGTGA. The V segment lost 5 bases and the J segment 0 bases; nucleotides outside the gene matches: 4.

V is TRBV19 and J is TRBJ2-3, with D possibly matching TRBD2 (6 bases). Per the germline V gene, CDR1 is LNHDA and CDR2 is SQIVND (reference sequence). Between the trimmed V and J ends, which lost 7 bases and 2 bases, there was a span of 13 bases. There are 14 residues in the CDR3. The DNA of the CDR3 is TGTGCCAGTAATTCGGGAGTTACCACAGATACGCAGTATTTT. Its translation: CASNSGVTTDTQYF.

This clone was found once. DNA of the CDR3: TGTGCTAGTGGTGCGGGGGGCGGAGTAGCTTTCTTT. Encoded protein: CASGAGGGVAFF. The chain couples TRBV12-5 to TRBJ1-1, with D maybe TRBD1 (6 bases). V lost 5 bases and J lost 10, with 14 bases in between. CDR3 length: 12 residues. CDR1 and CDR2 from the germline V gene are LGHNT and FRNRAP. Combining the CDR3 with reference TRBV12-5 and TRBJ1-1 gives the whole variable domain DARVTQTPRHKVTEMGQEVTMRCQPILGHNTVFWYRQTMMQGLELLAYFRNRAPLDDSGMPKDRFSAEMPDATLATLKIQPSEPRDSAVYFCASGAGGGVAFFGQGTRLTVV.

The V and J genes are TRBV14 and TRBJ2-3, with unresolved D. Germline V gene sequence: CDR1 SGHDN, CDR2 FVKESK. The V gene lost 0 bases and the J gene lost 6 bases, with 10 bases spanning the gap. The CDR3 is 14 residues long. The CDR3 region has the DNA TGTGCCAGCAGCCAAGATACGGGTTTGGATACGCAGTATTTT. This gives the protein CASSQDTGLDTQYF.

The chain is built from TRBV5-1 and TRBJ2-7, with D possibly TRBD1 on 6 matching bases. CDR1 is SGHRS, CDR2 YFSETQ, per germline. The CDR3 spans 13 residues. V lost 7 bases and J lost 2, with 13 bases in between. The CDR3 here is CASRQAGTYEQYF. The CDR3 nucleotides are TGCGCCAGCCGACAGGCTGGAACCTACGAGCAGTACTTC.

The chain joins TRBV3-1 (or the pseudogene TRBV3-2) to TRBJ2-6; 11 bases are shared with TRBD1. The germline V gene encodes CDR1 LGHDT and CDR2 YNNKEL (reference sequence). CDR3 size: 18 residues. After removal of 2 bases from V and 5 bases from J, the junction contained 8 bases not matched to a gene. As DNA, the CDR3 is TGTGCCAGCAGCCAAATGGGACAGGGGGATACCTGGGCCAACGTCCTGACTTTC. Translating gives CASSQMGQGDTWANVLTF.

The CDR3 reads CASSQDIRSEAFF. In DNA form, the CDR3 reads TGTGCCAGTAGTCAGGACATCAGGTCTGAAGCTTTCTTT. The chain links TRBV19 to TRBJ1-1; TRBD1 might be the D (5 bases). From germline, CDR1 is LNHDA and CDR2 SQIVND (reference sequence). This CDR3 contains 13 residues. V was clipped by 5 bases and J by 6 bases, with 13 bases between them.

The chain recombines TRBV7-2 with TRBJ2-2; D may be TRBD2 (5 bases). Trimming pared 6 bases from V and 4 bases from J, leaving 15 bases between. Germline CDR1 SGHTA, CDR2 FQGNSA. This CDR3 is 15 amino acids long. The CDR3 region has the DNA TGTGCCAGCAGGACTCGTACGGGGATCACCGGGGAGCTGTTTTTT. This codes for CASRTRTGITGELFF.

The gene calls are TRBV7-9 and TRBJ2-3; the D gene is possibly TRBD2 (7 bases). The length of the CDR3 is 17 residues. Trimming cost V 5 bases and J 4 bases, with 22 bases left between them. The germline V gene has CDR1 SEHNR and CDR2 FQNEAQ (reference sequence). The CDR3 spells CASSVLFLGGGPDTQYF. The CDR3 nucleotides are TGTGCCAGCAGCGTTTTATTCCTAGGGGGAGGGCCAGATACGCAGTATTTT.

This sequence joins TRBV19 and TRBJ1-1; 7 bases are shared with TRBD1. The CDR3 runs to 14 residues. Germline trimming cut 6 bases from V and 8 bases from J; bases unmatched to any gene: 12. CDR1 LNHDA and CDR2 SQIVND come from the germline V gene (reference sequence). CDR3 sequence reads: CASRSRTGGTEAFF. CDR3 sequence (DNA): TGTGCCAGTAGATCAAGGACAGGCGGGACCGAAGCTTTCTTT. The full variable domain, completed using reference TRBV19 and TRBJ1-1, is DGGITQSPKYLFRKEGQNVTLSCEQNLNHDAMYWYRQDPGQGLRLIYYSQIVNDFQKGDIAEGYSVSREKKESFPLTVTSAQKNPTAFYLCASRSRTGGTEAFFGQGTRLTVV.

This chain connects TRBV14 to TRBJ1-2, with D perhaps matching TRBD1 (5 bases). The CDR3 loop spans 14 amino acids. The V end lost 2 bases, the J end lost 3 bases, and 10 bases lay between the germline ends. From germline, CDR1 is SGHDN and CDR2 FVKESK. In DNA, the CDR3 is TGTGCCAGCAGCCAACAGGGTGCCGACTATGGCTACACCTTC. Translation: CASSQQGADYGYTF.

There are a few counts of this clone. J is TRBJ2-7 and V is TRBV6-4; the match to TRBD2 covers 10 bases. The CDR3 loop spans 15 amino acids. Germline loops: CDR1 MRHNA, CDR2 SNTAGT. V lost 6 bases and J lost 5; bases outside the gene matches: 10. In DNA, the CDR3 is TGTGCCAGCAGCGGCAAGCGGGAGGGCCCCCACGAGCAGTACTTC. Translation gives CASSGKREGPHEQYF.